The T cell receptor beta chain described here comes from a study of post-analysis software for immune sequencing data. Study-wide context: Recorded subtypes: relapsing-remitting, secondary progressive, progressive-relapsing; some patients unannotated. Points from the study as a whole: Normalized Chao1 diversity in multiple sclerosis patients fell significantly below that of controls. Five TRBV segments, TRBV5-6, TRBV5-1 and TRBV20-1 among them, were found more frequent in patients than controls.

Unique molecular identifiers featured in each of the TCR beta cDNA libraries. From the PCR reads, TCRdb called clonotypes with MiXCR, one entry per CDR3 protein. This sample carries roughly 800,000 distinct CDR3 sequences, about 57% of them seen once, and the ten largest clones take 4.6%. With respect to this clonotype: Its specificity is unknown.

The germline CDR1 and CDR2 sequences are SGHDT and YYEEEE. This CDR3 comprises 15 residues. With V trimmed by 4 bases and J by 2 bases, 6 bases remained unmatched. The source is a girl under 18 with multiple sclerosis. Sequencing was performed on blood. This chain links TRBV5-6 with TRBJ2-7, with 10 bases that match TRBD2. CDR3 in amino acids: CASSTEREGAYEQYF. The CDR3 nucleotides are TGTGCCAGCAGCACGGAGCGGGAGGGGGCCTACGAGCAGTACTTC.